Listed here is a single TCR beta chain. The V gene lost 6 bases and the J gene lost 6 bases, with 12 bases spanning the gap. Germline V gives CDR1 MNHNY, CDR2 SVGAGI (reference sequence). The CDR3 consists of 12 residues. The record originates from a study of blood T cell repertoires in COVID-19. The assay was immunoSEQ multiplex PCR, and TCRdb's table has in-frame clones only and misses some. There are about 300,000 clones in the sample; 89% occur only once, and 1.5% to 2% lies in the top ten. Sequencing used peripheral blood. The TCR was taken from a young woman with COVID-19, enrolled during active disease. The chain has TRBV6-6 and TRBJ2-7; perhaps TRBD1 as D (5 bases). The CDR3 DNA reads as TGTGCCAGCAGCCCTGACAGTACCGAGCAGTACGTC. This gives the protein CASSPDSTEQYV.